Described below is a single T cell receptor (beta chain) sequence and its context. The antigen is undetermined. V lost 5 bases and J lost 9, with 12 bases in between. Germline loops: CDR1 SGHRS, CDR2 YFSETQ. The CDR3 runs to 12 residues. This record belongs to a study of post-analysis software for immune sequencing data. Overall study findings and caveats: In patients, five or six TRBV segments were more frequent than in controls, with TRBV5-6, TRBV5-1 and TRBV20-1 among them.

Carried by the TCR beta cDNA libraries were unique molecular identifiers. TCRdb re-called the PCR reads with MiXCR, one entry per CDR3 protein. In the table there are some 690,000 distinct CDR3 sequences, approximately 60% of which are singletons. This TCR was recovered from a girl aged 2 to 10 with multiple sclerosis. The sequencing sample was made of blood. The chain uses TRBV5-1 and TRBJ2-1, with D unresolved. The CDR3 DNA sequence: TGCGCCAGCAGATCCGGTGGTGGTGAGCAGTTCTTC. Translated: CASRSGGGEQFF.